This entry features one T cell receptor (beta chain) sequence. The antigen remains undetermined. The data were taken from a study of cytotoxic CD8 clonotypes in ibrutinib-treated CLL. Study-wide background: Once treatment had gone on for a median of around eleven months, range 6 to 36, response samples were drawn. The study's findings and limits: Sustained-remission and progressing patients had unequal sampling times. Circulating CD8+ T-cell counts were tracked by baseline clonality, which exceeded that of age-matched healthy donors.

V was cut by 4 bases and J by 2 bases, with 12 bases left in between. The CDR3 consists of 14 residues. CDR1 and CDR2 from the germline V gene are MNHEY and SVGAGI. The intended depth for sequencing was 1 in 200,000 to 1 in 1 million T cells. Assay: immunoSEQ multiplex PCR; the TCRdb copy retains only in-frame clones and omits some. The data hold approximately 170,000 clones, with 88% observed a single time. The material sequenced was PBMCs, taken at disease progression, from a patient treated with ibrutinib. The V and J genes are TRBV6-5 and TRBJ2-7, with D possibly TRBD1 on 6 matching bases. The origin of this receptor is a human donor with chronic lymphocytic leukemia. CDR3 protein: CASSSDSTTYEQYF. CDR3 in DNA: TGTGCCAGCAGTTCGGACAGCACGACCTACGAGCAGTACTTC.